A selection of T cell receptor beta chains follows, all from one sample in a study of response to subunit inactivated influenza vaccine. TCRdb reprocessed the RT-PCR reads via MiXCR and lists one record per CDR3 protein. The sample has over 800,000 distinct CDR3 sequences, 21% seen once. The sample here was PBMCs from blood, taken more than 4 days after vaccination. These receptors were obtained from a man aged 50 or older who received an inactivated influenza vaccine. CDR3s include the opening cysteine and the closing phenylalanine or tryptophan. A D gene is named only where the DNA matches it firmly. The size of a clone is reported for some rows only, either as once, few or many, or as a class for expanded clones.

J,V,size,D,CDR3,DNA
TRBJ1-2,TRBV29-1,-,-,CSVYWVNYGYTF,TGCAGCGTTTACTGGGTTAACTATGGCTACACCTTC
TRBJ2-7,TRBV5-1,-,-,CASSLNAVSYEQYF,TGCGCCAGCAGCTTGAATGCGGTCTCCTACGAGCAGTACTTC
TRBJ2-4,TRBV4-2,-,-,CASSGFRGAVIYF,TGTGCCAGCAGTGGGTTTCGGGGGGCGGTAATCTACTTC
TRBJ1-4,TRBV2,-,-,CASSETGIEATNEKLFF,TGTGCCAGCAGTGAAACAGGGATAGAGGCAACTAATGAAAAACTGTTTTTT
TRBJ2-3,TRBV28,many,-,CASSLLGGGNFPPDTQYF,TGTGCCAGCAGTTTATTAGGTGGTGGCAACTTCCCCCCAGATACGCAGTATTTT
TRBJ2-7,TRBV5-5,few,TRBD2,CASTKLTASGHEQYF,TGTGCCAGCACCAAGCTCACGGCTAGCGGCCACGAGCAGTACTTC
TRBJ2-1,TRBV12-3/TRBV12-4,many,TRBD2,CASKRGVYNEQFF,TGTGCCAGCAAGCGGGGGGTTTACAATGAGCAGTTCTTC
TRBJ2-2,TRBV11-2,-,TRBD1,CASSLYQGARELFF,TGTGCCAGCAGCTTATACCAGGGGGCCCGGGAGCTGTTTTTT
TRBJ2-1,TRBV5-8,-,-,CASSLAGRLGNEQFF,TGTGCCAGCAGCTTGGCCGGCCGCCTTGGGAATGAGCAGTTCTTC
TRBJ1-4,TRBV6-1,few,-,CASSRLGASEKLFF,TGTGCCAGCAGCCGCCTGGGGGCGTCTGAAAAACTGTTTTTT
TRBJ2-3,TRBV4-3,-,-,CASSQARPGQGTDTQYF,TGCGCCAGCAGCCAAGCCCGACCGGGGCAAGGGACAGATACGCAGTATTTT
TRBJ1-2,TRBV7-8,-,-,CASSFWAANYGYTF,TGTGCCAGCAGCTTTTGGGCAGCTAACTATGGCTACACCTTC
TRBJ2-5,TRBV7-8,-,-,CASSLATSGFLGLKETQYF,TGTGCCAGCAGCTTAGCGACGTCGGGATTCTTAGGCCTAAAAGAGACCCAGTACTTC
TRBJ2-2,TRBV12-3/TRBV12-4,-,-,CASSLAGPGELFF,TGTGCCAGCAGTTTAGCAGGTCCCGGGGAGCTGTTTTTT
TRBJ2-3,TRBV6-2/TRBV6-3,few,-,CASSPGTLLPSTDTQYF,TGTGCCAGCAGCCCCGGGACTCTCCTACCTAGCACAGATACGCAGTATTTT
TRBJ1-1,TRBV20-1,few,-,CSASLWGEAFF,TGCAGTGCTAGCCTCTGGGGTGAAGCTTTCTTT
TRBJ1-2,TRBV7-9,-,-,CASSAYNRDYGYTF,TGTGCCAGCAGCGCGTACAACAGGGATTATGGCTACACCTTC
TRBJ2-7,TRBV7-2,many,-,CASSLEASLSSYEQYF,TGTGCCAGCAGCTTAGAGGCTAGCCTGAGCTCCTACGAGCAGTACTTC
TRBJ2-1,TRBV20-1,-,-,CSERRGTVDEQFF,TGCAGTGAAAGAAGGGGTACGGTCGATGAGCAGTTCTTC
TRBJ2-3,TRBV3-1,-,-,CASSQDGRTIPDTQYF,TGTGCCAGCAGCCAAGATGGCAGGACAATCCCGGATACGCAGTATTTT
TRBJ1-6,TRBV27,-,-,CASRVGGNSPLHF,TGTGCCAGCAGGGTTGGGGGGAATTCACCCCTCCACTTT
TRBJ2-1,TRBV20-1,few,-,CSARGPRRAGSSYNEQFF,TGCAGTGCTAGAGGCCCCAGGAGAGCCGGGAGCTCCTACAATGAGCAGTTCTTC
TRBJ2-3,TRBV29-1,few,TRBD2,CSVRLAGTLVPQYF,TGCAGCGTTCGGCTAGCGGGGACCTTAGTGCCGCAGTATTTT
TRBJ2-1,TRBV2,-,-,CASSIRHQSYNEQFF,TGTGCCAGCAGTATCAGACATCAATCATACAATGAGCAGTTCTTC
TRBJ2-1,TRBV5-1,few,TRBD1,CASSLAGTGQNNEQFF,TGCGCCAGCAGCTTGGCTGGGACGGGACAGAACAATGAGCAGTTCTTC
TRBJ2-5,TRBV2,-,TRBD1,CASSGDSRVDTQYF,TGTGCCAGCAGTGGGGACAGTCGAGTTGACACCCAGTACTTC
TRBJ1-1,TRBV28,once,TRBD1,CASSLDRAYGNTEAFF,TGTGCCAGCAGTTTAGACAGGGCATATGGGAACACTGAAGCTTTCTTT
TRBJ2-3,TRBV10-3,-,TRBD2,CAISDRTSGRVDTQYF,TGTGCCATCAGTGACCGGACTAGCGGGAGGGTAGATACGCAGTATTTT
TRBJ2-4,TRBV11-2,-,TRBD2,CASSTGRASDRRYF,TGTGCCAGCAGCACTGGGAGGGCAAGTGACAGAAGATACTTC